This T cell receptor (beta chain) was sequenced for a study of blood T cell repertoires in COVID-19 (TCRdb year 2020). As for the study more broadly: The collaborator samples originated in the United States, Italy and Spain and spanned the acute and convalescent phases of COVID-19. The dataset comprised deeply sampled blood TCRbeta repertoires from subjects exposed to, actively infected with, or recovered from COVID-19. The repertoires were released in a freely available public database intended as a resource for research on the immune response to SARS-CoV-2. The prospective study material was composed of cDNA or gDNA derived from T cells, B-cell-depleted T cells, or PBMCs. Where HLA class I and class II types were available, the types were taken from metadata supplied by the sample provider, not from assay-based typing. Samples were obtained from the ongoing ImmuneRACE study (first 160 participants) and from some 1,200 subjects provided by 6 global collaborators. The sample metadata nearly always contained a de-identified subject ID, COVID-19 status, age in years and sex.

On the study overall, not on this receptor specifically: Clinical and demographic metadata were provided uncurated, with the amount varying by source and participant.

Of note for this clone: Its specific antigen is unknown. Per-nucleotide qualities are absent, and no much larger clonotype sits a single base away.

Enrolling through a virtual design, the prospective study's participants ranged in age from roughly 18 to 89 years and lived across roughly 24 United States geographic areas. In the prospective study, participants were assigned to cohorts based on the clinical history participants reported in a screening survey and a study questionnaire. For ImmuneRACE Cohort 3, a participant was defined as recovered based on two consecutive negative NP/OP PCR tests, clearance by a healthcare professional, or resolution of symptoms. Mobile phlebotomists in the prospective study collected whole blood, serum and a nasopharyngeal or oropharyngeal swab from every participant. Additional blood draws and questionnaires over an approximately two-month period could optionally be provided by prospective study participants. Prospective study blood samples were shipped either frozen or at room temperature before DNA extraction.

TCRbeta CDR3 regions were amplified from genomic DNA by means of the immunoSEQ Assay, a bias-controlled multiplex PCR. The authors' analysis ran thus. Nucleated cell counts per sample were estimated from amplification of reference gene primers within the assay. To quantify the absolute abundance of each unique TCRbeta CDR3 rearrangement, sequence reads were collapsed and filtered. For each sample, productive Simpson clonality was calculated as the square root of Simpson's diversity index over productive rearrangements. TCRdb provides this immuneACCESS table in a form limited to in-frame rearrangements. Some clones are lacking; in checked studies, under half of them reflect an unresolved V gene, and why the rest are absent is not known. V, J and clone size derive from that table, while D and trimming were established from the DNA sequence. This sample has a few hundred thousand clones in its table, and 75% to 90% of those were observed once. The ten largest clones add up to around a tenth of the sample.

From its cysteine to its phenylalanine, the CDR3 spans 14 amino acids. Just the 42-base CDR3 DNA is kept, in frame starting at base 1. CDR1 and CDR2 (LNHDA, SQIVND) derive from the germline V gene (reference sequence). V is cut back by 2 bases and J by 4 bases, with 4 bases in the junction unmatched. The source material was PBMCs or T cells enriched from blood (not recorded which). The receptor comes from a man aged 35-49 years who had recovered from COVID-19. The chain was built from TRBV19 and TRBJ1-2; 7 junctional bases match TRBD1. The bases read TGTGCCAGTAGTATAAGTCACAGGGGCTATGGCTACACCTTC. The translation is CASSISHRGYGYTF.